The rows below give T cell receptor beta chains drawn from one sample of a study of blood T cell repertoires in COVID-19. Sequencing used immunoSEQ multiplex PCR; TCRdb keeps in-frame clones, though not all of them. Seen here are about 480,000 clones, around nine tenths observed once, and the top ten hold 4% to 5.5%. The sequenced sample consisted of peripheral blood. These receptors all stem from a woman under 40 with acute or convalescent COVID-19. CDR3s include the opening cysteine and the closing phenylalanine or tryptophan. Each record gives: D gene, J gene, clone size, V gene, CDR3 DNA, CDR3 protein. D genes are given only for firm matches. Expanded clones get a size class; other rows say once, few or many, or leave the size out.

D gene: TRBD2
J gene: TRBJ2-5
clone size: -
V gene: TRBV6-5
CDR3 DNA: TGTGCCAGCAGCCGACTAGCGTCGGAGACCCAGTACTTC
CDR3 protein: CASSRLASETQYF

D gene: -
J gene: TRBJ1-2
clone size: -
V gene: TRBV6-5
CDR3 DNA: TGTGCCAGTACCTCGATCCACTTTCATGGCTACACCTTC
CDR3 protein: CASTSIHFHGYTF

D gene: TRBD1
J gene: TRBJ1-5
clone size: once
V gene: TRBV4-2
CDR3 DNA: TGTGCCAGCAGCCAAGGAGACAGGGGGCGAGAAGGTGGCAATCAGCCCCAGCATTTT
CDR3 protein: CASSQGDRGREGGNQPQHF

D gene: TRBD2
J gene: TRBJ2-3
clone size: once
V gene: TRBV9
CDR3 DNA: TGTGCCAGCAGCGTAAGTTCTAGCGGACTCACAGATACGCAGTATTTT
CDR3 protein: CASSVSSSGLTDTQYF

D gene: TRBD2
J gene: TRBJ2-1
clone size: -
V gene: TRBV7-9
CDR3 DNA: TGTGCCAGCACTATACCCGGGGGGGTCGTCAATGAGCAGTTCTTC
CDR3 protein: CASTIPGGVVNEQFF

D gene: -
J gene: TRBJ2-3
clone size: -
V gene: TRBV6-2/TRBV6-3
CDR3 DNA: TGTGCCAGCAGTGTCGGACTCCGCCTAGTAACAGATACGCAGTATTTT
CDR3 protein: CASSVGLRLVTDTQYF

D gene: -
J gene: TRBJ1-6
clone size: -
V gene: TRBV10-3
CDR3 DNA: TGTGCCATCAGTGAAGTTAGTAGGGGGAAATCACCCCTCCACTTT
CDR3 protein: CAISEVSRGKSPLHF

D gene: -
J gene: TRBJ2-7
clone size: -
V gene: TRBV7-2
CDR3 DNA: TGTGCCAGCAGCTTAGTAGGTGGGCGAGACTCCTACGAGCAGTACTTC
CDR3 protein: CASSLVGGRDSYEQYF

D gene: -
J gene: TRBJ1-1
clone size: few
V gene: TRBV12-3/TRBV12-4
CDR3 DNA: TGTGCCAGCAGTTTCCAGGGAAGCACTGAAGCTTTCTTT
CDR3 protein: CASSFQGSTEAFF

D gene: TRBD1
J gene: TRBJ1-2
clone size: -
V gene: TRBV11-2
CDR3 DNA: TGTGCCAGCAGCTCGGGCAGGGGGCCTATTGGCTACACCTTC
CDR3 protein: CASSSGRGPIGYTF

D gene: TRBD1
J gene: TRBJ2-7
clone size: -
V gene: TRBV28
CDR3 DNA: TGTGCCAGCAGTTCGCCGGGACAGGGGGACTACGAGCAGTACTTC
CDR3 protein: CASSSPGQGDYEQYF

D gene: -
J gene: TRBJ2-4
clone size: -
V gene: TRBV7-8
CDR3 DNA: TGTGCCAGCAGCCCGGTTTCTGCGGTGGCCAAAAACATTCAGTACTTC
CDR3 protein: CASSPVSAVAKNIQYF

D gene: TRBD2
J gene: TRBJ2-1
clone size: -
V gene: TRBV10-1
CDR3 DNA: TGCGCCAGCAGTGGTAGACTAGCGGGGGGGCCTGTGGATGAGCAGTTCTTC
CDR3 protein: CASSGRLAGGPVDEQFF

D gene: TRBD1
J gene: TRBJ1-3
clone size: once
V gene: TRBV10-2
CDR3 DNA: TGCGCCAGCAGTGAAACAGGGGCGGCTGGAAACACCATATATTTT
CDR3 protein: CASSETGAAGNTIYF

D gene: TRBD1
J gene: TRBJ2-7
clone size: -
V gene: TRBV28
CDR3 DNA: TGTGCCAGCAGACCGCCGGGACAGGGGTCGGGGGAGCAGTACTTC
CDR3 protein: CASRPPGQGSGEQYF

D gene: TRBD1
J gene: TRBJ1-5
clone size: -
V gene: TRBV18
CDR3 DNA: TGTGCCAGCTCAGGACAGGGGGATCAGCCCCAGCATTTT
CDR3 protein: CASSGQGDQPQHF

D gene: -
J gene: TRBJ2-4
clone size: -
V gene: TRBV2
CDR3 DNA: TGTGCCAGCCGTCCCGAGGCCCTCTTAGCCAAAAACATTCAGTACTTC
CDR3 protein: CASRPEALLAKNIQYF

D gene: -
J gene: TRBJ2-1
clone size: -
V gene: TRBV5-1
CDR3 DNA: TGCGCCAGCAGCCCAGGGGACACAGGAGCTTTGCGGCAGTTCTTC
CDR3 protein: CASSPGDTGALRQFF

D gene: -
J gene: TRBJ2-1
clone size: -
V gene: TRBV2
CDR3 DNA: TGTGCCAGCAGCCCGGACAGTTATTCATTCGGGTTCTTC
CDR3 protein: CASSPDSYSFGFF

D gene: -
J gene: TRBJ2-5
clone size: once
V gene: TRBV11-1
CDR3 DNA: TGTGCCAGCAGCTCCCATTCGGAAGCGGAGACCCAGTACTTC
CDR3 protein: CASSSHSEAETQYF

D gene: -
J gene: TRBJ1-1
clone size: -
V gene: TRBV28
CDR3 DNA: TGTGCCAGCAAAGGACACCTGAACACTGAAGCTTTCTTT
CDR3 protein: CASKGHLNTEAFF

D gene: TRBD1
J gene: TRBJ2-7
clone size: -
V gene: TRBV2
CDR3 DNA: TGTGCCAGCAGGTTAAGACAGGGGCTAATAAAACCTAGGTCCTACGAGCAGTACTTC
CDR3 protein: CASRLRQGLIKPRSYEQYF

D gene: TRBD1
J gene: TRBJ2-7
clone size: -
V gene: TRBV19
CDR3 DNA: TGTGCCAGCATGGACAGGGCCTACGAGCAGTACTTC
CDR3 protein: CASMDRAYEQYF

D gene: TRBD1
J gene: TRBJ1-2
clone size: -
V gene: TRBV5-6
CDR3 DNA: TGTGCCAGCAGCTTGGTAACCACACAGGGGTCGTCTGGCTACACCTTC
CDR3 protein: CASSLVTTQGSSGYTF

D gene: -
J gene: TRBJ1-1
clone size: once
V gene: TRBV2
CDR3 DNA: TGTGCCAGCAGTGAACGACGGGTCGAGGGCACTGAAGCTTTCTTT
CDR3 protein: CASSERRVEGTEAFF

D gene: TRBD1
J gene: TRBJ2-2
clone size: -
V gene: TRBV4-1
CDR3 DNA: TGCGCCAGCAGCCATTACCCAGGACAGGACGGGGAGCTGTTTTTT
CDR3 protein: CASSHYPGQDGELFF

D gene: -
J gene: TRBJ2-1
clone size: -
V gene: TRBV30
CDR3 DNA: TGTGCCTTCTCGGACCCTAGGGGTAGCTCCTACAATGAGCAGTTCTTC
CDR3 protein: CAFSDPRGSSYNEQFF

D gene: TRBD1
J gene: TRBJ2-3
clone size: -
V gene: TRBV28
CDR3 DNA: TGTGCCAGCACCGGCCCGGGACAGAGGGGGCCAGATACGCAGTATTTT
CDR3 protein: CASTGPGQRGPDTQYF

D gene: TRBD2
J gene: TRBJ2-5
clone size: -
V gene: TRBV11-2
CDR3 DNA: TGTGCCAGCAGCTTAGCGGGGGGGAAAGAGACCCAGTACTTC
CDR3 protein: CASSLAGGKETQYF

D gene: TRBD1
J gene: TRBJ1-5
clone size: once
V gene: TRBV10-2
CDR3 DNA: TGCGCCAGCAGTGACAGGGGGCAAGGGCAGCCCCAGCATTTT
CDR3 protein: CASSDRGQGQPQHF